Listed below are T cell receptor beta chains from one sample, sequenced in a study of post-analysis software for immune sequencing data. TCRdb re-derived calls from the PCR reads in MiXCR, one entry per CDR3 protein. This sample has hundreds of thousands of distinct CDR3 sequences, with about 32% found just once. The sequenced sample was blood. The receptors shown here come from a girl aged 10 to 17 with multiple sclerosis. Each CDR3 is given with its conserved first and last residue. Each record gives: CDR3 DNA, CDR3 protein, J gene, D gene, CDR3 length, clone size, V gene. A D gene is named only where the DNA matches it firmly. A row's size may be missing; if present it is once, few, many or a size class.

cdr3_nt: TGCAGTGCTGGCTGGTGGGGGAGGAACACTGAAGCTTTCTTT; cdr3_aa: CSAGWWGRNTEAFF; j_call: TRBJ1-1; d_call: -; cdr3_length: 14; clone_size: -; v_call: TRBV20-1
cdr3_nt: TGTGCCAGCAGCTTATCCAGTCCCGGGTTTGAAGTCTACACCTTC; cdr3_aa: CASSLSSPGFEVYTF; j_call: TRBJ1-2; d_call: -; cdr3_length: 15; clone_size: few; v_call: TRBV7-2
cdr3_nt: TGCAGTGCTCCGGACGCCACTAGCACAGATACGCAGTATTTT; cdr3_aa: CSAPDATSTDTQYF; j_call: TRBJ2-3; d_call: -; cdr3_length: 14; clone_size: -; v_call: TRBV20-1
cdr3_nt: TGTGCCAGCAGTGACCGAGCGGGGGCAACAGATACGCAGTATTTT; cdr3_aa: CASSDRAGATDTQYF; j_call: TRBJ2-3; d_call: TRBD2; cdr3_length: 15; clone_size: -; v_call: TRBV2
cdr3_nt: TGTGCCAGCAGCAATATCAACGGACCCTTCTACGAGCAGTACTTC; cdr3_aa: CASSNINGPFYEQYF; j_call: TRBJ2-7; d_call: -; cdr3_length: 15; clone_size: -; v_call: TRBV12-3/TRBV12-4
cdr3_nt: TGTGCCAGCTGGACAGGCTTTAGCACAGATACGCAGTATTTT; cdr3_aa: CASWTGFSTDTQYF; j_call: TRBJ2-3; d_call: TRBD1; cdr3_length: 14; clone_size: -; v_call: TRBV2
cdr3_nt: TGTGCCAGCAGTCCTTTCTCTACAGGCACCTACGAGCAGTACTTC; cdr3_aa: CASSPFSTGTYEQYF; j_call: TRBJ2-7; d_call: -; cdr3_length: 15; clone_size: -; v_call: TRBV28
cdr3_nt: TGTGCCAGCAGTTGGGACACCTATAATTCACCCCTCCACTTT; cdr3_aa: CASSWDTYNSPLHF; j_call: TRBJ1-6; d_call: -; cdr3_length: 14; clone_size: -; v_call: TRBV27
cdr3_nt: TGTGCCATCAACGCCGGGACGGCGAACACTGAAGCTTTCTTT; cdr3_aa: CAINAGTANTEAFF; j_call: TRBJ1-1; d_call: -; cdr3_length: 14; clone_size: -; v_call: TRBV10-3
cdr3_nt: TGTGCCGGCAGCGACCGGCCCTCCACAGATACGCAGTATTTT; cdr3_aa: CAGSDRPSTDTQYF; j_call: TRBJ2-3; d_call: -; cdr3_length: 14; clone_size: -; v_call: TRBV9
cdr3_nt: TGTGCCAGCAGCTTTAGGGGCCCTAATGAGCAGTTCTTC; cdr3_aa: CASSFRGPNEQFF; j_call: TRBJ2-1; d_call: -; cdr3_length: 13; clone_size: -; v_call: TRBV11-2
cdr3_nt: TGTGCCGCAAAGACTAGCGGGAGCACAGATACGCAGTATTTT; cdr3_aa: CAAKTSGSTDTQYF; j_call: TRBJ2-3; d_call: TRBD2; cdr3_length: 14; clone_size: -; v_call: TRBV10-3
cdr3_nt: TGCGCCAGCAGCTTTACAGGGGGGGGAGGCGTGGCTGAAGCTTTCTTT; cdr3_aa: CASSFTGGGGVAEAFF; j_call: TRBJ1-1; d_call: TRBD1; cdr3_length: 16; clone_size: -; v_call: TRBV5-1
cdr3_nt: TGTGCCAGCAGCTTAGAATCTGGAGGCGGCGAGCAGTACTTC; cdr3_aa: CASSLESGGGEQYF; j_call: TRBJ2-7; d_call: -; cdr3_length: 14; clone_size: few; v_call: TRBV11-2
cdr3_nt: TGTGCCAGCAGCGCTGACGCCCACTCCTACGAGCAGTACTTC; cdr3_aa: CASSADAHSYEQYF; j_call: TRBJ2-7; d_call: -; cdr3_length: 14; clone_size: -; v_call: TRBV9
cdr3_nt: TGCGCCAGCAGCCAAGAAGAGGGGCGGGGGTACAATGAGCAGTTCTTC; cdr3_aa: CASSQEEGRGYNEQFF; j_call: TRBJ2-1; d_call: TRBD2; cdr3_length: 16; clone_size: many; v_call: TRBV4-3
cdr3_nt: TGTGCCACCAAACAGGGGGCAGATGAAAAACTGTTTTTT; cdr3_aa: CATKQGADEKLFF; j_call: TRBJ1-4; d_call: TRBD1; cdr3_length: 13; clone_size: -; v_call: TRBV6-5
cdr3_nt: TGCGCCAGCAGCTTGTGGGCGAACCAAGAGACCCAGTTCTTC; cdr3_aa: CASSLWANQETQFF; j_call: TRBJ2-1; d_call: -; cdr3_length: 14; clone_size: -; v_call: TRBV5-1
cdr3_nt: TGCAGTGCTAGAGTGACTTGGGGCACGAACACCGGGGAGCTGTTTTTT; cdr3_aa: CSARVTWGTNTGELFF; j_call: TRBJ2-2; d_call: -; cdr3_length: 16; clone_size: -; v_call: TRBV20-1
cdr3_nt: TGTGCCAGCAGCAAGGACAGCTACGAGCAGTACTTC; cdr3_aa: CASSKDSYEQYF; j_call: TRBJ2-7; d_call: -; cdr3_length: 12; clone_size: many; v_call: TRBV25-1
cdr3_nt: TGCGCCAGCAGCCACCATGCACGGGGACTCACTGCAACTAATGAAAAACTGTTTTTT; cdr3_aa: CASSHHARGLTATNEKLFF; j_call: TRBJ1-4; d_call: -; cdr3_length: 19; clone_size: -; v_call: TRBV5-1
cdr3_nt: TGCAGCGTTGAGTGGTTCAGGGAGGGCAATGAGCAGTTCTTC; cdr3_aa: CSVEWFREGNEQFF; j_call: TRBJ2-1; d_call: TRBD2; cdr3_length: 14; clone_size: -; v_call: TRBV29-1
cdr3_nt: TGCAGCGTTGGTGTTACGGACAGGGCCCCAGATACGCAGTATTTT; cdr3_aa: CSVGVTDRAPDTQYF; j_call: TRBJ2-3; d_call: TRBD1; cdr3_length: 15; clone_size: many; v_call: TRBV29-1
cdr3_nt: TGCGCCAGCAGCCAAGATTACAGGGGAGATGAGCAGTTCTTC; cdr3_aa: CASSQDYRGDEQFF; j_call: TRBJ2-1; d_call: TRBD1; cdr3_length: 14; clone_size: few; v_call: TRBV4-3
cdr3_nt: TGTGCCACCAGTGAGTACAGGGCAACCCAGCCCCAGCATTTT; cdr3_aa: CATSEYRATQPQHF; j_call: TRBJ1-5; d_call: -; cdr3_length: 14; clone_size: once; v_call: TRBV24-1
cdr3_nt: TGTGCCAGCAGTTTAACCTCTCCGGGCGAGCAGTACTTC; cdr3_aa: CASSLTSPGEQYF; j_call: TRBJ2-7; d_call: -; cdr3_length: 13; clone_size: -; v_call: TRBV12-3/TRBV12-4
cdr3_nt: TGTGCCATCAGTGCTGGCCACAGCTCCTACAATGAGCAGTTCTTC; cdr3_aa: CAISAGHSSYNEQFF; j_call: TRBJ2-1; d_call: -; cdr3_length: 15; clone_size: few; v_call: TRBV10-3
cdr3_nt: TGCAGCACCGACACGGGACAGGGTAACACCGGGGAGCTGTTTTTT; cdr3_aa: CSTDTGQGNTGELFF; j_call: TRBJ2-2; d_call: TRBD1; cdr3_length: 15; clone_size: few; v_call: TRBV29-1
cdr3_nt: TGTGCCAGCACCCCCGGGAGCCACACCTACAATGAGCAGTTCTTC; cdr3_aa: CASTPGSHTYNEQFF; j_call: TRBJ2-1; d_call: -; cdr3_length: 15; clone_size: -; v_call: TRBV7-9
cdr3_nt: TGCAGTGCTAGATCCCGACTAGCGGGAGGAGGGTCCTACAATGAGCAGTTCTTC; cdr3_aa: CSARSRLAGGGSYNEQFF; j_call: TRBJ2-1; d_call: TRBD2; cdr3_length: 18; clone_size: -; v_call: TRBV20-1
cdr3_nt: TGTGCCAGCTCACCAGTCCGTTCACAAGAGACCCAGTACTTC; cdr3_aa: CASSPVRSQETQYF; j_call: TRBJ2-5; d_call: -; cdr3_length: 14; clone_size: -; v_call: TRBV18
cdr3_nt: TGTGCCAGCAGCTTATGGGGGGCTGCTGGCTACACCTTC; cdr3_aa: CASSLWGAAGYTF; j_call: TRBJ1-2; d_call: -; cdr3_length: 13; clone_size: -; v_call: TRBV7-2
cdr3_nt: TGTGCCAGCATTTTAGAAGAGGGCTATGGCTACACCTTC; cdr3_aa: CASILEEGYGYTF; j_call: TRBJ1-2; d_call: -; cdr3_length: 13; clone_size: once; v_call: TRBV6-6
cdr3_nt: TGTGCCACCAGCAGGGAAAGGCTAGTGAACACTGAAGCTTTCTTT; cdr3_aa: CATSRERLVNTEAFF; j_call: TRBJ1-1; d_call: -; cdr3_length: 15; clone_size: -; v_call: TRBV15
cdr3_nt: TGTGCCAGCAGCCCTTACTACGAGCAGTACTTC; cdr3_aa: CASSPYYEQYF; j_call: TRBJ2-7; d_call: -; cdr3_length: 11; clone_size: many; v_call: TRBV3-1
cdr3_nt: TGCAGTGCTAGCCCAGGATACACAGGGGCTATTGGCAATGAGCAGTTCTTC; cdr3_aa: CSASPGYTGAIGNEQFF; j_call: TRBJ2-1; d_call: TRBD1; cdr3_length: 17; clone_size: -; v_call: TRBV20-1
cdr3_nt: TGTGCCAGCAGTGGTAGCGGGAGGGCCCGCGCGGAGCAGTTCTTC; cdr3_aa: CASSGSGRARAEQFF; j_call: TRBJ2-1; d_call: TRBD2; cdr3_length: 15; clone_size: -; v_call: TRBV25-1
cdr3_nt: TGTGCCAGCAGTTATTCTTCCCCAGACAGGGGGAGGACGTACGAGCAGTACTTC; cdr3_aa: CASSYSSPDRGRTYEQYF; j_call: TRBJ2-7; d_call: TRBD1; cdr3_length: 18; clone_size: few; v_call: TRBV6-5
cdr3_nt: TGTGCCAGCAGCTTGGACCTAAACAACGAAAAACTGTTTTTT; cdr3_aa: CASSLDLNNEKLFF; j_call: TRBJ1-4; d_call: -; cdr3_length: 14; clone_size: few; v_call: TRBV5-6
cdr3_nt: TGCAGTGCGGAGGCTGGGGACACGGGCTATGGCTACACCTTC; cdr3_aa: CSAEAGDTGYGYTF; j_call: TRBJ1-2; d_call: -; cdr3_length: 14; clone_size: -; v_call: TRBV20-1
cdr3_nt: TGCGCCAGCAGCCAAGATCGGGCCGCAACTAATGAAAAACTGTTTTTT; cdr3_aa: CASSQDRAATNEKLFF; j_call: TRBJ1-4; d_call: -; cdr3_length: 16; clone_size: -; v_call: TRBV4-1
cdr3_nt: TGTGCCAGCCGTGGCGGGGTGTCCCAGTACTTC; cdr3_aa: CASRGGVSQYF; j_call: TRBJ2-5; d_call: -; cdr3_length: 11; clone_size: few; v_call: TRBV27
cdr3_nt: TGCAGTGCTAGAGATACGACCAGCGGGGGTGCAGATACGCAGTATTTT; cdr3_aa: CSARDTTSGGADTQYF; j_call: TRBJ2-3; d_call: TRBD2; cdr3_length: 16; clone_size: -; v_call: TRBV20-1
cdr3_nt: TGCGCCAGCAGCCTCACCCCGGCCGACAGGGTTCGCACCGGGGAGCTGTTTTTT; cdr3_aa: CASSLTPADRVRTGELFF; j_call: TRBJ2-2; d_call: TRBD1; cdr3_length: 18; clone_size: -; v_call: TRBV5-1
cdr3_nt: TGTGCCAGCAGCAACGATGTGGGCGAGCAGTACTTC; cdr3_aa: CASSNDVGEQYF; j_call: TRBJ2-7; d_call: -; cdr3_length: 12; clone_size: few; v_call: TRBV6-2/TRBV6-3
cdr3_nt: TGCGGTGCGGCCCAGTCCCGAAGCTCCTACAATGAGCAGTTCTTC; cdr3_aa: CGAAQSRSSYNEQFF; j_call: TRBJ2-1; d_call: -; cdr3_length: 15; clone_size: -; v_call: TRBV20-1
cdr3_nt: TGTGCCACCAGCAGACCCCGGACAGGGCGCGAGCAGTACTTC; cdr3_aa: CATSRPRTGREQYF; j_call: TRBJ2-7; d_call: TRBD1; cdr3_length: 14; clone_size: few; v_call: TRBV15
cdr3_nt: TGCAGTGCTAGCTCTTTCTCGGTTGGACTAAACACAGATACGCAGTATTTT; cdr3_aa: CSASSFSVGLNTDTQYF; j_call: TRBJ2-3; d_call: -; cdr3_length: 17; clone_size: -; v_call: TRBV20-1
cdr3_nt: TGTGCCAGCAGTCTCGGGGGGAGAATCCTCTATGGCTACACCTTC; cdr3_aa: CASSLGGRILYGYTF; j_call: TRBJ1-2; d_call: -; cdr3_length: 15; clone_size: few; v_call: TRBV3-1
cdr3_nt: TGTGCCAGCAGCGTAGTTGGGACAGAGGCTACGCAGTATTTT; cdr3_aa: CASSVVGTEATQYF; j_call: TRBJ2-3; d_call: TRBD1; cdr3_length: 14; clone_size: -; v_call: TRBV9
cdr3_nt: TGCAGCGCACGGGGGGGGAACACAGATACGCAGTATTTT; cdr3_aa: CSARGGNTDTQYF; j_call: TRBJ2-3; d_call: TRBD2; cdr3_length: 13; clone_size: many; v_call: TRBV20-1